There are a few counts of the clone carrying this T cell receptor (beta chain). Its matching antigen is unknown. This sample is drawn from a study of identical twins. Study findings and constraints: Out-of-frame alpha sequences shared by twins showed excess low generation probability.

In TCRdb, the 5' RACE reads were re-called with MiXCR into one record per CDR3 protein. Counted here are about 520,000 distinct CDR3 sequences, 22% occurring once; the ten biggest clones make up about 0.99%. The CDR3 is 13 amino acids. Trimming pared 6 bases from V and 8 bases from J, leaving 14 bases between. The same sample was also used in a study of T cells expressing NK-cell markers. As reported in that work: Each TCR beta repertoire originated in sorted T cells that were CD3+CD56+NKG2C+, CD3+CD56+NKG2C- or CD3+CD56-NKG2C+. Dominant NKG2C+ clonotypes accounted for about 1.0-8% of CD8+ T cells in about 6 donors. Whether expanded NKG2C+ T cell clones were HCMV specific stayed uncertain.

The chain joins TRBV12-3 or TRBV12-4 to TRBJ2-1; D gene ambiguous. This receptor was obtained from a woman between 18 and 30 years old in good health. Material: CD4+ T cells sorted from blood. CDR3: CASSRRGSHEQFF. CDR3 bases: TGTGCCAGCAGCCGCCGAGGTAGCCATGAGCAGTTCTTC.